These 8 T cell receptor beta chains originate from one sample sequenced in a study of blood T cell repertoires in COVID-19. TCRdb's table, derived via immunoSEQ multiplex PCR, lists solely in-frame clones and lacks some. The table has tens of thousands of clones, over 70% seen once; the top ten hold less than 9%. The material sequenced was peripheral blood. The origin of the receptors is a man aged 50-59 years with acute or convalescent COVID-19.

V and J are TRBV7-9 and TRBJ2-2; the D gene is possibly TRBD2 (5 bases). The germline V and J ends were trimmed by 2 bases and 2 bases, with 9 bases remaining between them. The germline gives CDR1 SEHNR, CDR2 FQNEAQ (reference sequence). This CDR3 is built from 15 residues. CDR3: CASSLREINTGELFF. The DNA of the CDR3 is TGTGCCAGCAGCTTACGGGAAATAAACACCGGGGAGCTGTTTTTT.

The chain combines TRBV7-3 with TRBJ2-3; D gene ambiguous. V lost 0 bases to trimming and J lost 4 bases, with 8 bases between them. Germline V gene lookup returns CDR1 SGHTA and CDR2 FQGTGA. This CDR3 is built from 14 residues. This CDR3 reads CASSLTFSADTQYF. CDR3 nucleotide sequence: TGTGCCAGCAGCTTAACGTTTTCGGCAGATACGCAGTATTTT.

The V gene is TRBV7-2, the J gene TRBJ1-2; 7 nucleotides match TRBD1. V shed 6 bases and J 2 bases; nucleotides not matched to a gene: 12. Looked up from germline, CDR1 is SGHTA and CDR2 is FQGNSA. This CDR3 spans 16 amino acids. For the CDR3, the DNA is TGTGCCAGCAGTTTGACAGGGACTCTCTTAAACTATGGCTACACCTTC. Translated, it gives CASSLTGTLLNYGYTF.

The chain recombines TRBV7-2 with TRBJ2-7, with TRBD1 matching over 7 bases. CDR1 is SGHTA, CDR2 FQGNSA, per germline. The CDR3 is 16 residues long. V shed 3 bases, J shed 0 bases, and the junction held 8 bases outside the gene matches. Written as DNA, the CDR3 is TGTGCCAGCAGCTTGGGGACAGCCAGCAACTCCTACGAGCAGTACTTC. As protein: CASSLGTASNSYEQYF. Combining the CDR3 with reference TRBV7-2 and TRBJ2-7 gives the whole variable domain GAGVSQSPSNKVTEKGKDVELRCDPISGHTALYWYRQSLGQGLEFLIYFQGNSAPDKSGLPSDRFSAERTGGSVSTLTIQRTQQEDSAVYLCASSLGTASNSYEQYFGPGTRLTVT.

This clone was observed once. The V call is TRBV7-2, the J call TRBJ1-1, with D tentatively TRBD1 (5 bases). CDR1 is SGHTA, CDR2 FQGNSA, per germline. Trimming stripped 1 base from V and 0 bases from J, with 12 bases between. There are 16 residues in the CDR3. The CDR3 bases are TGTGCCAGCAGCTTAGGGGCGGGGCTCATGAACACTGAAGCTTTCTTT. It yields the protein CASSLGAGLMNTEAFF. The full variable domain, in which reference TRBV7-2 and TRBJ1-1 provide the parts outside the CDR3, is GAGVSQSPSNKVTEKGKDVELRCDPISGHTALYWYRQSLGQGLEFLIYFQGNSAPDKSGLPSDRFSAERTGGSVSTLTIQRTQQEDSAVYLCASSLGAGLMNTEAFFGQGTRLTVV.

V and J are TRBV14 and TRBJ1-3, with no clear D. V was clipped by 3 bases and J by 0 bases, with 12 bases between them. The CDR3 runs to 16 residues. Per the germline V gene, CDR1 is SGHDN and CDR2 is FVKESK. In nucleotides, the CDR3 is TGTGCCAGCAGCCATGAGCGGTATAGCTCTGGAAACACCATATATTTT. Translated, it gives CASSHERYSSGNTIYF.

V and J are TRBV30 and TRBJ1-2; possible D gene TRBD1, 5 bases. Germline CDR1 and CDR2: GTSNPN and SVGIG (reference sequence). CDR3 length equals 11 residues. V lost 7 bases and J lost 8, with 14 bases in between. CDR3 bases: TGTGCCTTGGGCCGGGGGGGAGGCTACACCTTC. This translates into CALGRGGGYTF.

The V gene is TRBV6-5, the J gene TRBJ1-3, with D hard to call. The V end was cut by 2 bases, the J end by 4 bases, with 15 bases between. Germline assignment: CDR1 MNHEY and CDR2 SVGAGI. The CDR3 contains 16 residues. The CDR3 DNA reads as TGTGCCAGCAGTTACGCCACAGATACCTTAGGAAACACCATATATTTT. Translating it yields CASSYATDTLGNTIYF.